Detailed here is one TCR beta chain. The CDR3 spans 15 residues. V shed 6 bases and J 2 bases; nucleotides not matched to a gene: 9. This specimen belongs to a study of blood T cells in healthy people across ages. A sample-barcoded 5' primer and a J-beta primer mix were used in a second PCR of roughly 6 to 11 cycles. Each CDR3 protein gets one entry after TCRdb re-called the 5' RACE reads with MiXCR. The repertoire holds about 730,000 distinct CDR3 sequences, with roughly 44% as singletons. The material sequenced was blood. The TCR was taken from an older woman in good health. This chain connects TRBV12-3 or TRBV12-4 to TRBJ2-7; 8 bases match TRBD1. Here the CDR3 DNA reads TGTGCCAGCAGCTACTGGACAGGGACAACCTACGAGCAGTACTTC. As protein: CASSYWTGTTYEQYF.